This T cell receptor (beta chain) stems from a study of post-analysis software for immune sequencing data. Prepared TCR beta cDNA libraries contained unique molecular identifiers. MiXCR, applied by TCRdb to the PCR reads, yields one record per CDR3 protein. The sample contains roughly 700,000 distinct CDR3 sequences, roughly 27% of which appear only once. Study-wide findings and caveats: Five TRBV segments occurring more often in patients than controls included TRBV5-6, TRBV5-1 and TRBV20-1.

This clonotype was counted a few times. No antigen is known for it. An end of the junction does not agree with germline; a read error may underlie this. The CDR3 runs 13 residues. The germline CDR1 and CDR2 sequences are SSHAT and FNYEAQ (reference sequence). The specimen was blood. The clonotype comes from a girl aged 10-17 years with multiple sclerosis. The genes are TRBV7-7 and TRBJ1-1; D is unresolved. The chain's CDR3 is CASSSMVNTEAFF. CDR3 in DNA: TGTGCTAGCAGCTCCATGGTGAACACTGAAGCTTTCTTT.